The rows below give T cell receptor beta chains drawn from one sample of a study of blood T cell repertoires in COVID-19. Profiling relied on immunoSEQ multiplex PCR, and the TCRdb table lists in-frame clones only, not all of them. The data contain 250,000 to 300,000 clones, approximately 88% of them seen just once; the ten biggest clones take up 2% to 2.5%. Sequencing was performed on peripheral blood. Receptors were obtained from a middle-aged man with acute or convalescent COVID-19. Both conserved end residues are part of each CDR3. The D gene is left open where the match is weak. The size of a clone is reported for some rows only, either as once, few or many, or as a class for expanded clones.

d_call: NA; clone_size: NA; v_call: TRBV10-3; j_call: TRBJ2-5; cdr3_aa: CAISEWAGRGQETQYF; cdr3_nt: TGTGCCATCAGTGAGTGGGCAGGGCGAGGACAAGAGACCCAGTACTTC
d_call: TRBD1; clone_size: NA; v_call: TRBV5-6; j_call: TRBJ2-5; cdr3_aa: CASSSYRQGGQETQYF; cdr3_nt: TGTGCCAGCAGCTCCTACCGACAGGGGGGCCAAGAGACCCAGTACTTC
d_call: TRBD1; clone_size: NA; v_call: TRBV10-2; j_call: TRBJ2-5; cdr3_aa: CASSSRDRETQYF; cdr3_nt: TGCGCCAGCAGCTCCCGGGACAGGGAGACCCAGTACTTC
d_call: TRBD1; clone_size: NA; v_call: TRBV7-2; j_call: TRBJ2-1; cdr3_aa: CASSLVGLGGGEQFF; cdr3_nt: TGTGCCAGCAGCTTAGTGGGTTTAGGGGGCGGAGAGCAGTTCTTC
d_call: NA; clone_size: NA; v_call: TRBV11-2; j_call: TRBJ2-5; cdr3_aa: CASSWGRYQETQYF; cdr3_nt: TGTGCCAGCAGCTGGGGGCGATACCAAGAGACCCAGTACTTC
d_call: NA; clone_size: NA; v_call: TRBV18; j_call: TRBJ2-1; cdr3_aa: CASSPQAQNNEQFF; cdr3_nt: TGTGCCAGCTCACCACAAGCACAGAACAATGAGCAGTTCTTC
d_call: NA; clone_size: NA; v_call: TRBV9; j_call: TRBJ2-7; cdr3_aa: CASSVGAGTYEQYF; cdr3_nt: TGTGCCAGCAGCGTAGGGGCAGGCACCTACGAGCAGTACTTC
d_call: TRBD1; clone_size: NA; v_call: TRBV7-3; j_call: TRBJ1-1; cdr3_aa: CASSLLAGGSEAFF; cdr3_nt: TGTGCCAGCAGCTTACTCGCAGGGGGCTCTGAAGCTTTCTTT
d_call: TRBD1; clone_size: few; v_call: TRBV27; j_call: TRBJ2-7; cdr3_aa: CASSSWTGYEQYF; cdr3_nt: TGTGCCAGCAGTTCCTGGACAGGCTACGAGCAGTACTTC
d_call: TRBD1; clone_size: NA; v_call: TRBV2; j_call: TRBJ1-5; cdr3_aa: CASSERGQEGQPQHF; cdr3_nt: TGTGCCAGCAGTGAAAGGGGACAGGAGGGCCAGCCCCAGCATTTT
d_call: TRBD1; clone_size: NA; v_call: TRBV6-1; j_call: TRBJ1-1; cdr3_aa: CASRKTGGNTEAFF; cdr3_nt: TGTGCCAGCCGTAAGACAGGGGGGAACACTGAAGCTTTCTTT
d_call: TRBD1; clone_size: NA; v_call: TRBV6-5; j_call: TRBJ1-5; cdr3_aa: CASRDRGGQPQHF; cdr3_nt: TGTGCCAGTCGGGACAGGGGGGGACAGCCCCAGCATTTT
d_call: TRBD1; clone_size: once; v_call: TRBV5-1; j_call: TRBJ1-3; cdr3_aa: CASSPDPPGQGTTIYF; cdr3_nt: TGCGCCAGCAGCCCTGATCCTCCGGGACAGGGAACGACCATATATTTT
d_call: NA; clone_size: NA; v_call: TRBV5-8; j_call: TRBJ2-3; cdr3_aa: CASSWGLLEDTQYF; cdr3_nt: TGTGCCAGCAGCTGGGGACTCCTGGAAGATACGCAGTATTTT
d_call: TRBD1; clone_size: NA; v_call: TRBV5-5; j_call: TRBJ1-6; cdr3_aa: CASSLGTESSPLHF; cdr3_nt: TGTGCCAGCAGCCTAGGGACAGAAAGCTCACCCCTCCACTTT